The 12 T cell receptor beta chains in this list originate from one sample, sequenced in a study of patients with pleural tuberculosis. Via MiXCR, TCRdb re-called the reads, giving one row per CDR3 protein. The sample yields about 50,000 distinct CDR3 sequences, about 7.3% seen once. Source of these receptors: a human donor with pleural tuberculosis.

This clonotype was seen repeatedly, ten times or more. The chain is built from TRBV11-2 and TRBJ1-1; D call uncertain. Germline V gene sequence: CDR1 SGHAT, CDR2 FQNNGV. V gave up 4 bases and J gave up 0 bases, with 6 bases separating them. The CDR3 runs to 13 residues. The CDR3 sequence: CASSSGMNTEAFF. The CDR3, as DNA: TGTGCCAGCAGCTCGGGGATGAACACTGAAGCTTTCTTT.

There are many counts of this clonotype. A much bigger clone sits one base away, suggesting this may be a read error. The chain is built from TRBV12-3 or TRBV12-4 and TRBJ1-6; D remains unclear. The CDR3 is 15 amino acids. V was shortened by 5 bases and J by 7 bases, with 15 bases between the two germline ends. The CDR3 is CASSNPGLANSPLHF. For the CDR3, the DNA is TGTGCCAGCAGTAATCCCGGCCTCGCCAATTCACCCCTCCACTTT.

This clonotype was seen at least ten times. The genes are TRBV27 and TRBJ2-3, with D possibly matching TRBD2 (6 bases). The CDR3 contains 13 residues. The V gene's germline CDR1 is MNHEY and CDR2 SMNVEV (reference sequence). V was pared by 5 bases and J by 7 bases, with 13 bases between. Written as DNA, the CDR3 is TGTGCCAGCAGTGCCGGGACTTCCTATACGCAGTATTTT. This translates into CASSAGTSYTQYF.

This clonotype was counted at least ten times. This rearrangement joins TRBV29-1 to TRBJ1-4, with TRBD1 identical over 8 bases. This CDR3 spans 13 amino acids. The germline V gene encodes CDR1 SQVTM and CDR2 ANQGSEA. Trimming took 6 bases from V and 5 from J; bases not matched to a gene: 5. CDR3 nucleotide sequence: TGCAGCGTAGCGGACAGGGCAAATGAAAAACTGTTTTTT. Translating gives CSVADRANEKLFF.

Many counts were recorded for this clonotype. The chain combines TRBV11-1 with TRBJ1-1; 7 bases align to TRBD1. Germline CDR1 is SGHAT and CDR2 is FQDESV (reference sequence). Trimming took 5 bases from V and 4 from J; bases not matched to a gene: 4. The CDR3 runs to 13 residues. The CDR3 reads CASSPGQATEAFF. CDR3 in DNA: TGTGCCAGCAGCCCCGGACAGGCCACTGAAGCTTTCTTT.

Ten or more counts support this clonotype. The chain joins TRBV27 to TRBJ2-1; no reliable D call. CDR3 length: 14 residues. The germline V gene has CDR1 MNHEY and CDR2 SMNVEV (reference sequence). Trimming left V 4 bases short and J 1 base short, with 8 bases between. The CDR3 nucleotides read TGTGCCAGCAGTTCAGTCCTATCCTACAATGAGCAGTTCTTC. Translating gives CASSSVLSYNEQFF.

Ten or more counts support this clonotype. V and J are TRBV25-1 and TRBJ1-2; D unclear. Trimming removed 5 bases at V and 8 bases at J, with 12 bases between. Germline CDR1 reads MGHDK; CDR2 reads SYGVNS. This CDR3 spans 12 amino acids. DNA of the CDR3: TGTGCCAGCAGTTCGGGCTTAGGAGGCTACACCTTC. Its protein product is CASSSGLGGYTF.

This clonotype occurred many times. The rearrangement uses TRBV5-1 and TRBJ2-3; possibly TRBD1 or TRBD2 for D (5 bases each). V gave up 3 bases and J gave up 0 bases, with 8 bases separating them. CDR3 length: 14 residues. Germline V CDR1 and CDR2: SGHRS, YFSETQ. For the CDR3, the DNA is TGCGCCAGCAGCTCGGGGCCAAGCACAGATACGCAGTATTTT. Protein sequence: CASSSGPSTDTQYF. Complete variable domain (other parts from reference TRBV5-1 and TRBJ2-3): KAGVTQTPRYLIKTRGQQVTLSCSPISGHRSVSWYQQTPGQGLQFLFEYFSETQRNKGNFPGRFSGRQFSNSRSEMNVSTLELGDSALYLCASSSGPSTDTQYFGPGTRLTVL.

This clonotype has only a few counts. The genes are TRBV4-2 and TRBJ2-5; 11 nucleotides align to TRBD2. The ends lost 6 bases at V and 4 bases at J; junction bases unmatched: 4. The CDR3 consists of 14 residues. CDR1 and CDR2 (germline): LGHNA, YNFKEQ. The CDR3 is CASSTSGRAETQYF. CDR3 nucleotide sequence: TGTGCCAGCAGTACTAGCGGGAGAGCAGAGACCCAGTACTTC.

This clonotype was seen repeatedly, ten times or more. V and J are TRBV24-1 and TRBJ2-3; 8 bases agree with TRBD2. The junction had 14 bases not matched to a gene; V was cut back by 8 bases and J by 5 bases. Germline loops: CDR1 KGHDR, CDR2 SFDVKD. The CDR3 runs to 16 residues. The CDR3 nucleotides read TGTGCCACCACGGACCTACTAGCGGAGGGAGGAGATACGCAGTATTTT. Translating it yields CATTDLLAEGGDTQYF.

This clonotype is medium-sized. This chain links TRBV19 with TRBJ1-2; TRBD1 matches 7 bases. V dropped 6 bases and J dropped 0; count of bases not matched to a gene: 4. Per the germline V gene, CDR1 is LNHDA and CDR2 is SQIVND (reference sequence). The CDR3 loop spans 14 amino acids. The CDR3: CASRRTGANYGYTF. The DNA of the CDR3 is TGTGCCAGTAGGCGGACAGGAGCTAACTATGGCTACACCTTC.

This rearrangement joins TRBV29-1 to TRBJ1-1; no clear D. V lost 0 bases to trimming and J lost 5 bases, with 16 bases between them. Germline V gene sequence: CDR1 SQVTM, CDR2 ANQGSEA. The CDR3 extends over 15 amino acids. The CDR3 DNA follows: TGCAGCGTTGAAGACAGGAGATACGAAGGGACTGAAGCTTTCTTT. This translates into CSVEDRRYEGTEAFF. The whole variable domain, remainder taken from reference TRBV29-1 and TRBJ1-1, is SAVISQKPSRDICQRGTSLTIQCQVDSQVTMMFWYRQQPGQSLTLIATANQGSEATYESGFVIDKFPISRPNLTFSTLTVSNMSPEDSSIYLCSVEDRRYEGTEAFFGQGTRLTVV.